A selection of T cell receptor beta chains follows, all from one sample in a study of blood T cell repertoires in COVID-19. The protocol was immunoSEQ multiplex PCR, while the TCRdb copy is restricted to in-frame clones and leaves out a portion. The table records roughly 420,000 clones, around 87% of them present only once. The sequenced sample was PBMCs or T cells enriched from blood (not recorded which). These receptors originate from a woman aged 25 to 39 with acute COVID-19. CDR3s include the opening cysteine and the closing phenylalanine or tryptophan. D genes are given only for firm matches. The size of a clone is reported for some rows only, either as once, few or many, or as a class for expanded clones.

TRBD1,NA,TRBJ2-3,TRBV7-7,CASSSGQGASDTQYF,TGTGCCAGCAGCTCGGGACAGGGGGCCTCAGATACGCAGTATTTT
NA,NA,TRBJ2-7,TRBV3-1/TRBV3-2,CASSQPTGGVYEQYF,TGTGCCAGCAGCCAGCCAACAGGCGGGGTCTACGAGCAGTACTTC
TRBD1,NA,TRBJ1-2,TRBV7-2,CASSLVTDRGLYGYTF,TGTGCCAGCAGCTTAGTAACGGACAGGGGGCTTTATGGCTACACCTTC
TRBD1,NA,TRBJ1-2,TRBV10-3,CAIRTGSGYGYTF,TGTGCCATCAGGACAGGGTCGGGCTATGGCTACACCTTC
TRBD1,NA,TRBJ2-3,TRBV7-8,CASSLRGQGRDTQYF,TGTGCCAGCAGCTTACGGGGACAGGGCCGAGATACGCAGTATTTT
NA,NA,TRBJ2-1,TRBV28,CASSLQQVPYNEQFF,TGTGCCAGCAGTTTGCAACAAGTCCCCTACAATGAGCAGTTCTTC
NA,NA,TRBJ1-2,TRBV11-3,CASSSKTVNKGYTF,TGTGCCAGCAGCTCGAAAACAGTTAACAAGGGCTACACCTTC
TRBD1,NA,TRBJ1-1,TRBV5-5,CASSYRGLNTEAFF,TGTGCCAGCAGCTACAGGGGTCTGAACACTGAAGCTTTCTTT
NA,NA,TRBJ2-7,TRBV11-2,CASSLDKGDRREIKVYEQYF,TGTGCCAGCAGCTTAGATAAGGGCGACAGGCGGGAGATTAAGGTCTACGAGCAGTACTTC
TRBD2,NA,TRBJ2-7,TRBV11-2,CASSSTGGGYEQYF,TGTGCCAGCAGCTCCACGGGGGGGGGCTACGAGCAGTACTTC
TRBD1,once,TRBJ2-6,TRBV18,CASSGQGKPGANVLTF,TGTGCCAGCTCGGGACAGGGGAAACCTGGGGCCAACGTCCTGACTTTC
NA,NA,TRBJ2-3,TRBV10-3,CAISESGPDTQYF,TGTGCCATCAGTGAGTCCGGTCCGGATACGCAGTATTTT
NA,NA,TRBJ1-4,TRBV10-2,CASSVGGNEKLFF,TGCGCCAGCAGTGTCGGGGGAAATGAAAAACTGTTTTTT
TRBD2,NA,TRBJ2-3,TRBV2,CATTGTSLTDTQYF,TGTGCCACCACCGGGACTAGCCTCACAGATACGCAGTATTTT
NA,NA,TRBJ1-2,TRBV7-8,CASSLSPTGLRDYGYTF,TGTGCCAGCAGCTTAAGCCCCACAGGGTTACGAGACTATGGCTACACCTTC
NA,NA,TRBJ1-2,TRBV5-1,CASAGGAYGYTF,TGCGCCAGTGCGGGGGGGGCCTATGGCTACACCTTC
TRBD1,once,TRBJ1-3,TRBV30,CAWSSGQPSGNTIYF,TGTGCCTGGAGCTCGGGACAGCCCTCTGGAAACACCATATATTTT
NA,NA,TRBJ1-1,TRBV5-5,CASSPARGGNTEAFF,TGTGCCAGCAGCCCAGCTCGGGGAGGAAACACTGAAGCTTTCTTT
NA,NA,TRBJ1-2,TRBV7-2,CASSLSRDVVDGYTF,TGTGCCAGCAGCTTATCACGGGATGTGGTGGATGGCTACACCTTC
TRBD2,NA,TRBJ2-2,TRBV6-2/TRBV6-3,CASSSPIAGGHTGELFF,TGTGCCAGCAGTTCGCCCATAGCGGGGGGGCACACCGGGGAGCTGTTTTTT
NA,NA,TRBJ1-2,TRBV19,CASSMGWSSYGYTF,TGTGCCAGTAGTATGGGTTGGTCTAGCTATGGCTACACCTTC
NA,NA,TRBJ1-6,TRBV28,CASLSSGSLNSPLHF,TGTGCCAGCCTAAGTTCGGGTTCCCTTAATTCACCCCTCCACTTT
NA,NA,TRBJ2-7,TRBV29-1,CSVSQINSYEQYF,TGCAGCGTTTCACAGATTAACTCCTACGAGCAGTACTTC
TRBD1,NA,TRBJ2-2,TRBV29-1,CSVPGTGETTGELFF,TGCAGCGTCCCTGGGACAGGGGAGACCACCGGGGAGCTGTTTTTT
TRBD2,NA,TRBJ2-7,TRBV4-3,CASSQTLAGGPYEQYF,TGCGCCAGCAGCCAAACCCTAGCGGGGGGCCCCTACGAGCAGTACTTC
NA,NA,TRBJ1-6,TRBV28,CASSSGKEPLHF,TGTGCCAGCAGTTCAGGGAAGGAACCCCTCCACTTT
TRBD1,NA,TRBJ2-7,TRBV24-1,CATSDPGTGGYEQYF,TGTGCCACCAGTGATCCCGGGACAGGGGGGTACGAGCAGTACTTC
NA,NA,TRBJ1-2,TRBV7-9,CASSPRTVSNYGYTF,TGTGCCAGCAGCCCCCGGACAGTTTCTAACTATGGCTACACCTTC
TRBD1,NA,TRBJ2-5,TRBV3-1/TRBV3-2,CASSQAGDRGQGETQYF,TGTGCCAGCAGCCAAGCGGGGGACAGGGGGCAGGGGGAGACCCAGTACTTC
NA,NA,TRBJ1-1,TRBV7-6,CASSLVAGNTEAFF,TGTGCCAGCAGCTTAGTGGCGGGGAACACTGAAGCTTTCTTT
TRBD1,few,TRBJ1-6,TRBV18,CASSPGTGYSPLHF,TGTGCCAGCTCACCAGGGACAGGGTATTCACCCCTCCACTTT
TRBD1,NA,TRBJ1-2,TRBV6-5,CASSRQGSEGYTF,TGTGCCAGCAGTCGACAGGGTTCTGAGGGCTACACCTTC
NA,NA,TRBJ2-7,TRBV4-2,CASSQDLLGREQYF,TGTGCCAGCAGCCAAGATTTGTTGGGCAGGGAGCAGTACTTC
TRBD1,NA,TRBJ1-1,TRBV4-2,CASSQDRTGRTEAFF,TGTGCCAGCAGCCAAGATAGGACAGGGAGGACTGAAGCTTTCTTT
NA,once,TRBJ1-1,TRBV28,CASSPTRVNTEAFF,TGTGCCAGCAGTCCGACGAGGGTGAACACTGAAGCTTTCTTT
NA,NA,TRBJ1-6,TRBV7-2,CASALDRNSYNSPLHF,TGTGCCAGCGCCTTAGACAGGAACTCCTATAATTCACCCCTCCACTTT
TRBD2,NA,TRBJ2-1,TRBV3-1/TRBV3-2,CASSQASSGGHHNEQFF,TGTGCCAGCAGCCAAGCTTCTAGCGGGGGACACCACAATGAGCAGTTCTTC
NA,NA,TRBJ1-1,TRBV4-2,CASSPTGTNTEAFF,TGTGCCAGCAGCCCTACAGGGACCAACACTGAAGCTTTCTTT